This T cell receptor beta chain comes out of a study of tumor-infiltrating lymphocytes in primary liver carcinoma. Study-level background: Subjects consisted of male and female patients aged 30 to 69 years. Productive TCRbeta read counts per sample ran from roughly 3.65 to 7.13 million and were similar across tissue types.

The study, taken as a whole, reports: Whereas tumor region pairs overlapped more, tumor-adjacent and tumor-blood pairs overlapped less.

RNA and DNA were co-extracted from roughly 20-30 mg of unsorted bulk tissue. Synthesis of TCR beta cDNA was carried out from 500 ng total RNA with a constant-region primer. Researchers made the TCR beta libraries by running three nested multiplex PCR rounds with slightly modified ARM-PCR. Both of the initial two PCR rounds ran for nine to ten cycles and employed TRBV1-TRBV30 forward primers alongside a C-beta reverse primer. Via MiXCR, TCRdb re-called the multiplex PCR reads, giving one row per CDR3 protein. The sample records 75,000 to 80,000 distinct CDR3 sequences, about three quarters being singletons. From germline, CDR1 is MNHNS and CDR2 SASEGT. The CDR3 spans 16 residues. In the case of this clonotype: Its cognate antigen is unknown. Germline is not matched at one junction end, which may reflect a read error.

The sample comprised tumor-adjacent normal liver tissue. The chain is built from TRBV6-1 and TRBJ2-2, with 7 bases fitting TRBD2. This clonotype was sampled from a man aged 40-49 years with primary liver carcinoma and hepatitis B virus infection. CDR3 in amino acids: CASNEGLAVGTGEPFF. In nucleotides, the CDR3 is TGTGCCAGCAATGAAGGTCTAGCGGTGGGGACCGGGGAGCCGTTTTTT.